This entry is about one TCR beta chain. TCRdb keeps only in-frame clones here, not all; method: immunoSEQ multiplex PCR. Seen here are 250,000 or so clones, around nine tenths observed once, and the top ten hold 0.99%. These data belong to a study of blood T cell repertoires in COVID-19. The V end lost 2 bases, the J end lost 6 bases, and 14 bases lay between the germline ends. This CDR3 has 15 residues. Looked up from germline, CDR1 is SGHNT and CDR2 is YENEEA. What was sequenced was peripheral blood. The V and J genes are TRBV11-3 and TRBJ2-1; TRBD1 is a possible D gene (6 bases). This receptor was identified in a middle-aged woman who had recovered from COVID-19. Here the CDR3 reads CASSLLGGHPNEQFF. CDR3 bases: TGTGCCAGCAGCTTACTAGGGGGACACCCCAATGAGCAGTTCTTC.